Below, 21 T cell receptor beta chains from the same sample are listed, as sequenced in a study of vaccination and CD4 T cells after COVID-19. Treatment specified: roughly 11-day PBMC culture with coronavirus spike peptide pools or control peptides (ViraFEST assay). CD4+ T cells that had been cultured provided DNA sequenced with the Oncomine TCR Beta short-read assay. Via MiXCR, TCRdb re-called the PCR reads, giving one row per CDR3 protein. The sample shows more than 15,000 distinct CDR3 sequences, about two fifths of them seen only once. What these receptors recognize is not known. The sequenced sample was CD4+ T cells from blood, cultured in vitro. Source of these receptors: a human donor who had recovered from COVID-19.

This clonotype was seen a few times. V usage is TRBV10-3 and J usage is TRBJ1-1; 7 positions agree with TRBD1. Germline CDR1 is ENHRY and CDR2 is SYGVKD. The CDR3 length is 15 residues. V was clipped by 6 bases and J by 3 bases; unmatched bases: 10. DNA of the CDR3: TGTGCCATCAGCTACAGGGGAGGTCGGGACACTGAAGCTTTCTTT. Protein product: CAISYRGGRDTEAFF.

The CDR3 loop reads CASSDRDSGANVLTF. The DNA of the CDR3 is TGTGCCAGCAGTGACAGGGACTCTGGGGCCAACGTCCTGACTTTC. The V and J genes are TRBV6-4 and TRBJ2-6; D call uncertain. CDR1 MRHNA and CDR2 SNTAGT come from the germline V gene. Trimming cost V 2 bases and J 0 bases, with 5 bases left between them. This CDR3 has 15 amino acids.

The V gene is TRBV6-2 or TRBV6-3, the J gene TRBJ2-2; a possible D gene is TRBD1 (5 bases). Germline V gives CDR1 MNHEY, CDR2 SVGEGT. The CDR3 extends over 15 amino acids. Trimming took 3 bases from V and 0 from J, leaving 8 bases between them. CDR3 nucleotide sequence: TGTGCCAGCAGTTATTTGGGGCCGAACACCGGGGAGCTGTTTTTT. As protein: CASSYLGPNTGELFF.

The V and J genes are TRBV10-3 and TRBJ2-7, with D maybe TRBD2 (6 bases). The germline V and J ends were trimmed by 10 bases and 6 bases, with 28 bases remaining between them. CDR3 size: 16 residues. Germline V lookup: CDR1 ENHRY, CDR2 SYGVKD. The CDR3 nucleotides read TGTGCCAGCACACGCCACTCCTTGGCGGGGCTCACCGAGCAGTACTTC. Residues: CASTRHSLAGLTEQYF.

The V call is TRBV19, the J call TRBJ1-5; D not certain. Trimming stripped 6 bases from V and 6 bases from J, with 15 bases between. The CDR3 runs 14 residues. The germline CDR1 and CDR2 sequences are LNHDA and SQIVND (reference sequence). CDR3 bases: TGTGCCAGTAGCAGTTTTGTCGGGGTTCAGCCCCAGCATTTT. Translated, it gives CASSSFVGVQPQHF.

The rearrangement joins TRBV20-1 to TRBJ1-2; 10 bases line up with TRBD1. The CDR3 has 15 amino acids. Germline CDR1 and CDR2: DFQATT and SNEGSKA (reference sequence). Unmatched junction bases numbered 5, after V lost 0 bases and J lost 4 bases. The CDR3 reads CSARDNWTGGYGYTF. Written as DNA, the CDR3 is TGCAGTGCTAGAGATAATTGGACAGGGGGCTATGGCTACACCTTC.

The chain uses TRBV5-6 and TRBJ2-7, with no clear D. The CDR3 totals 16 residues. V lost 1 base to trimming and J lost 0 bases, with 14 bases between them. Germline V gives CDR1 SGHDT, CDR2 YYEEEE. The CDR3 spells CASSLRGYSSSYEQYF. As DNA, the CDR3 is TGTGCCAGCAGCTTGCGTGGCTACTCTAGCTCCTACGAGCAGTACTTC.

This clonotype was counted between two and nine times. The chain joins TRBV24-1 to TRBJ1-2; no clear D. The CDR3 is made up of 14 amino acids. V lost 4 bases and J 0 bases, leaving 8 bases between the germline ends. Germline V gene lookup returns CDR1 KGHDR and CDR2 SFDVKD. As DNA, the CDR3 is TGTGCCACCAGTGAGGTATGGTCTAACTATGGCTACACCTTC. Translating it yields CATSEVWSNYGYTF.

This clonotype was recorded a few times. The chain has TRBV5-1 and TRBJ2-5; maybe TRBD1 (6 bases). This CDR3 region has 15 residues. Germline lookup yields CDR1 SGHRS and CDR2 YFSETQ. Trimming cost V 0 bases and J 1 base, with 10 bases left between them. CDR3 in amino acids: CASSLALGGQETQYF. CDR3 sequence (DNA): TGCGCCAGCAGCTTGGCACTAGGGGGCCAAGAGACCCAGTACTTC.

This clonotype was counted only a few times. The rearrangement links TRBV20-1 to TRBJ1-6; D not certain. This CDR3 spans 15 amino acids. With 3 bases removed from V and 9 bases from J, the gap between germline ends came to 18 bases. Germline-derived CDR1 and CDR2 are DFQATT and SNEGSKA (reference sequence). The CDR3 DNA follows: TGCAGTGCTAGGAGCGGCGGGCAGTTTATTTCACCCCTCCACTTT. It yields the protein CSARSGGQFISPLHF.

This chain joins TRBV4-2 and TRBJ2-4, with 11 bases that match TRBD2. The CDR3 is 15 residues long. The germline CDR1 and CDR2 sequences are LGHNA and YNFKEQ. The J segment lost 5 bases and the V segment lost 2 bases, leaving 2 bases of the junction unmatched. CDR3 in DNA: TGTGCCAGCAGCCAACTAGCGGGGGGTCAAAACATTCAGTACTTC. Its protein product is CASSQLAGGQNIQYF.

This clonotype has more than one count but fewer than ten. The rearrangement joins TRBV28 to TRBJ2-7; D could derive from TRBD1 or TRBD2 (5 bases each). There are 18 residues in the CDR3. Germline loops: CDR1 MDHEN, CDR2 SYDVKM. V gave up 4 bases and J gave up 5 bases, with 27 bases separating them. For the CDR3, the DNA is TGTGCCAGCAGTTATCCGGGTCTTACCGGGACGCAACGTCACGAGCAGTACTTC. Protein sequence: CASSYPGLTGTQRHEQYF.

The V gene is TRBV12-3 or TRBV12-4, the J gene TRBJ2-4; D unclear. This CDR3 is built from 15 residues. Trimming pared 2 bases from V and 2 bases from J, leaving 10 bases between. The CDR3, as DNA: TGTGCCAGCAGTTTAAGGCTCATATCCAAAAACATTCAGTACTTC. Translating gives CASSLRLISKNIQYF.

The chain employs TRBV6-1 and TRBJ2-6; 9 bases fit TRBD1. Germline V lookup: CDR1 MNHNS, CDR2 SASEGT. There are 18 residues in the CDR3. The V gene end was trimmed by 5 bases and the J gene end by 0 bases; junction bases not matched to a gene: 8. The CDR3 sequence: CASSRRTGAISGANVLTF. The CDR3, as DNA: TGTGCCAGCAGTCGCCGGACAGGGGCCATCTCTGGGGCCAACGTCCTGACTTTC.

J is TRBJ2-7 and V is TRBV10-3, with D tentatively TRBD1 or TRBD2 (5 bases each). CDR1 is ENHRY, CDR2 SYGVKD, per germline. Trimming removed 10 bases from V and 3 bases from J, with 22 bases in between. The CDR3 spans 15 residues. The CDR3 loop is CATRGVGTAIYEQYF. Here the CDR3 DNA reads TGTGCCACCCGAGGGGTCGGGACGGCTATCTACGAGCAGTACTTC.

This clonotype was seen a handful of times. V is TRBV6-1 and J is TRBJ2-3, with TRBD2 identical over 10 bases. Germline CDR1 reads MNHNS; CDR2 reads SASEGT. J lost 8 bases, V lost 8 bases, and 19 bases had no gene match. The CDR3 runs to 17 residues. Written as DNA, the CDR3 is TGTGCCAGCGAATCGGGCCTAGCGGGGGTTACCTATCGTACGCAGTATTTT. This sequence encodes CASESGLAGVTYRTQYF.

This clonotype was counted only a few times. The chain uses TRBV6-1 and TRBJ2-7; TRBD2 is a possible D gene (5 bases). Germline V gene sequence: CDR1 MNHNS, CDR2 SASEGT. V was cut by 4 bases and J by 6 bases, with 7 bases left in between. The CDR3 is 11 residues long. CDR3 coding DNA: TGTGCCAGCAGTGGGAGCGGCGAGCAGTACTTC. It specifies CASSGSGEQYF.

This clonotype was detected a few times. The J gene is TRBJ1-5, the V gene TRBV29-1; D unresolved. The CDR3 is 14 residues long. Between the trimmed V and J ends, which lost 4 bases and 0 bases, there was a span of 10 bases. CDR1 is SQVTM, CDR2 ANQGSEA, per germline. CDR3 DNA sequence: TGCAGCGTTGGAGAGGCTTCTAGCAATCAGCCCCAGCATTTT. Its protein is CSVGEASSNQPQHF. Complete variable domain (other parts from reference TRBV29-1 and TRBJ1-5): SAVISQKPSRDICQRGTSLTIQCQVDSQVTMMFWYRQQPGQSLTLIATANQGSEATYESGFVIDKFPISRPNLTFSTLTVSNMSPEDSSIYLCSVGEASSNQPQHFGDGTRLSIL.

This chain uses TRBV11-2 with TRBJ1-2, with D unresolved. The CDR3 has 14 amino acids. CDR1 and CDR2 (germline): SGHAT, FQNNGV. V gave up 2 bases and J gave up 3 bases, with 10 bases separating them. In DNA, the CDR3 is TGTGCCAGCAGCTTAAGTTTCGATTACTATGGCTACACCTTC. This gives the protein CASSLSFDYYGYTF.

This clonotype has only a few counts. This chain links TRBV19 with TRBJ1-1; TRBD1 might be the D (6 bases). Germline V gives CDR1 LNHDA, CDR2 SQIVND (reference sequence). This CDR3 is built from 19 residues. V gave up 8 bases and J gave up 0 bases, with 28 bases separating them. CDR3 in DNA: TGTGCCAGTGGCCCCCCGGGGCCAAAGGCAGGGGTTATGAACACTGAAGCTTTCTTT. Its protein is CASGPPGPKAGVMNTEAFF. Variable domain in full (rest from reference TRBV19 and TRBJ1-1): DGGITQSPKYLFRKEGQNVTLSCEQNLNHDAMYWYRQDPGQGLRLIYYSQIVNDFQKGDIAEGYSVSREKKESFPLTVTSAQKNPTAFYLCASGPPGPKAGVMNTEAFFGQGTRLTVV.

This clonotype was picked up a small number of times. The chain is built from TRBV7-9 and TRBJ2-7; 10 nucleotides agree with TRBD1. This CDR3 region has 12 residues. V was pared by 11 bases and J by 4 bases, with 5 bases of the junction left unmatched. Germline CDR1 SEHNR, CDR2 FQNEAQ (reference sequence). The chain's CDR3 is CAGDRGPYEQYF. CDR3 sequence (DNA): TGTGCCGGGGACAGGGGCCCTTACGAGCAGTACTTC.